This TCR beta chain was identified in a study of regulatory T cells in long-lasting Graves disease. Researchers made TCR beta libraries by using iRepertoire HTBI primers and running Arm-PCR on CDR3 regions. TCRdb analysed the multiplex PCR reads with MiXCR anew, one entry per CDR3 protein. Here the sample spans roughly 420,000 distinct CDR3 sequences, approximately 16% being singletons. Time point reported: newly diagnosed GD, antithyroid drugs for less than 3 months. Scientists built the TCR library using RNA that was extracted from PBMCs. This clonotype was counted at least ten times. Trimming cost V 3 bases and J 1 base, with 9 bases left between them. Per the germline V gene, CDR1 is MGHRA and CDR2 is YSYEKL. The CDR3 spans 14 residues. These data also featured in a second study, about T cells in Graves' hyperthyroidism and ophthalmopathy.

Sequencing was performed on peripheral blood mononuclear cells (PBMCs), taken at new diagnosis, from a patient treated with antithyroid drugs. The gene calls are TRBV4-1 and TRBJ1-1; TRBD1 might be the D (5 bases). The sequence derives from a young woman with Graves disease. The CDR3 protein is CASSQGVTNTEAFF. The CDR3 nucleotides read TGCGCCAGCAGCCAGGGGGTTACGAACACTGAAGCTTTCTTT.